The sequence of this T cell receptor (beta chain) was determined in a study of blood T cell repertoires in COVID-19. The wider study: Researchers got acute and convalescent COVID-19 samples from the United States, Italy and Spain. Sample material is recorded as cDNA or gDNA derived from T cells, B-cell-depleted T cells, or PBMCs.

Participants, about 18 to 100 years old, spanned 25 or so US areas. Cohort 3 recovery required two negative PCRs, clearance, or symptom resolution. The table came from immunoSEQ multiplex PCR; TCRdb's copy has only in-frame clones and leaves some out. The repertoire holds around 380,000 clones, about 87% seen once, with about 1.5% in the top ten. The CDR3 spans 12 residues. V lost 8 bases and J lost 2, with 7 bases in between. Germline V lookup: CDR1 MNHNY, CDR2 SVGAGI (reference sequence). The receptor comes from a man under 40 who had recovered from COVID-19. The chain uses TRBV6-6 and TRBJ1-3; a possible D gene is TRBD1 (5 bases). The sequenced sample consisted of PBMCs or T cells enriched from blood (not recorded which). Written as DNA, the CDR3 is TGTGCCAGCGGGGGGACTGGAAACACCATATATTTT. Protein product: CASGGTGNTIYF.